Described below is a single TCR beta chain sequence and its context. Its target is unknown. The table came from immunoSEQ multiplex PCR; TCRdb's copy has only in-frame clones and leaves some out. The table lists some 70,000 clones, 91% of them singletons. Germline V lookup: CDR1 SGHTS, CDR2 YDEGEE. Trimming removed 5 bases at V and 5 bases at J, with 19 bases between. CDR3 length: 15 residues. The source of the sample is a study of OX40 agonist ivuxolimab in advanced cancers. In the study overall: Partial responses were seen in three patients, one with hepatocellular carcinoma and two with cutaneous melanoma. The study, taken as a whole, reports: Mean expanded clone counts were higher in CD8+ than CD4+ T cells.

This sequence joins TRBV5-8 and TRBJ1-2; D gene uncertain. This sequence originates from an adult with an advanced solid tumor such as melanoma, head and neck, liver or kidney cancer. The input for sequencing was CD4+ or CD8+ T cells sorted from blood, taken in a trial of the OX40 agonist ivuxolimab. The CDR3 loop reads CASSFDRVRQYGYTF. CDR3 bases: TGTGCCAGCAGTTTCGACCGTGTCCGTCAGTATGGCTACACCTTC.